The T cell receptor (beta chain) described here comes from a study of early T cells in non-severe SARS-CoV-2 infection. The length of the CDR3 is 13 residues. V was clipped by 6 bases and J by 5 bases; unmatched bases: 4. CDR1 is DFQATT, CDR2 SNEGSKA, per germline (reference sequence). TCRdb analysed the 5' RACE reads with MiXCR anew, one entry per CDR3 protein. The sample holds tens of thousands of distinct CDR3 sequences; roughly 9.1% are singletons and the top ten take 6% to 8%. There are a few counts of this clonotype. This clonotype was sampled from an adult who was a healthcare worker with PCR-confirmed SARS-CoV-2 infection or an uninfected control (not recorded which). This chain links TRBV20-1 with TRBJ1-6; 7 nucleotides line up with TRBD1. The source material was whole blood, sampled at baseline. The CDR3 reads CSARGVDNSPLHF. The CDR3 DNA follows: TGCAGTGCCAGGGGGGTCGATAATTCACCCCTCCACTTT.